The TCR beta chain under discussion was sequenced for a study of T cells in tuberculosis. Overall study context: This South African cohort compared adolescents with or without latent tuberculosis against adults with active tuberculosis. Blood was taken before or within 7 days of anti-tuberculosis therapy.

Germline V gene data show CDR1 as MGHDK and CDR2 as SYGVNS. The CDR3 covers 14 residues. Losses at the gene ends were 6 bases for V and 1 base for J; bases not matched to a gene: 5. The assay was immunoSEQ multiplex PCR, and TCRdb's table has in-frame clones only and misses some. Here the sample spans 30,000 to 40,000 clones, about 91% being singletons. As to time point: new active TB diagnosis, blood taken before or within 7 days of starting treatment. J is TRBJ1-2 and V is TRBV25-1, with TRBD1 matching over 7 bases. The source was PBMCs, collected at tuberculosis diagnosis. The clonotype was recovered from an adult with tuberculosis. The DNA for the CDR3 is TGTGCCAGCAGCGGGGACAGACTTAACTATGGCTACACCTTC. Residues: CASSGDRLNYGYTF.